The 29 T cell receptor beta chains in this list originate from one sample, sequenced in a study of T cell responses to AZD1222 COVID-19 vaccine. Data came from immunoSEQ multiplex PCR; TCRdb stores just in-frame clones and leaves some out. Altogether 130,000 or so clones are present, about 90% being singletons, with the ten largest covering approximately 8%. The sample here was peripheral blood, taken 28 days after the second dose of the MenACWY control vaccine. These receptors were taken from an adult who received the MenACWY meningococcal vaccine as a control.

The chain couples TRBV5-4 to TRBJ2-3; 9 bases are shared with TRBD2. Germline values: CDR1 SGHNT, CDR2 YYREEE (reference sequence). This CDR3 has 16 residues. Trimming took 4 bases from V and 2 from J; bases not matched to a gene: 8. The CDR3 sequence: CASSNGASGATDTQYF. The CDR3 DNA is TGTGCCAGCAGCAACGGCGCTAGCGGGGCCACAGATACGCAGTATTTT.

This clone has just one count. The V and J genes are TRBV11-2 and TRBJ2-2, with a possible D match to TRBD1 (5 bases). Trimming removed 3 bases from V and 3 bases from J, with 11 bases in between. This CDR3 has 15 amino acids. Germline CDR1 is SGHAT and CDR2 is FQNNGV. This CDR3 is CASSLGQYDTGELFF. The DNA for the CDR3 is TGTGCCAGCAGCTTGGGGCAGTATGACACCGGGGAGCTGTTTTTT.

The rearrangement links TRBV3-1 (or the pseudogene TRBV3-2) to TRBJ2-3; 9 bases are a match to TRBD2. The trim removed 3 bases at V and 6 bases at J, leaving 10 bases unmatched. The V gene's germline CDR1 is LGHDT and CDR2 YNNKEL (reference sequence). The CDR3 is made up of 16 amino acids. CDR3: CASSHPLAGTPDTQYF. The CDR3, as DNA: TGTGCCAGCAGCCACCCACTAGCGGGCACCCCGGATACGCAGTATTTT.

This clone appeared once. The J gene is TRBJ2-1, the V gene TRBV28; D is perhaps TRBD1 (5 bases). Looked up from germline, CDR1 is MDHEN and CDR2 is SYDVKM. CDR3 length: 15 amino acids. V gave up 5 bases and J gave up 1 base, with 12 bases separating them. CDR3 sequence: CASSPDMRSYNEQFF. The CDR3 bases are TGTGCCAGCAGTCCGGACATGAGATCCTACAATGAGCAGTTCTTC.

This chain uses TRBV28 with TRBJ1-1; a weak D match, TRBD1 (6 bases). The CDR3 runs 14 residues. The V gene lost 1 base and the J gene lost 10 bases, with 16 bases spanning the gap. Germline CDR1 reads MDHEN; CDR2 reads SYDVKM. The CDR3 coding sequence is TGTGCCAGCAGTTTATCTCCCGGACAGAGGGTAGCTTTCTTT. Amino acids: CASSLSPGQRVAFF.

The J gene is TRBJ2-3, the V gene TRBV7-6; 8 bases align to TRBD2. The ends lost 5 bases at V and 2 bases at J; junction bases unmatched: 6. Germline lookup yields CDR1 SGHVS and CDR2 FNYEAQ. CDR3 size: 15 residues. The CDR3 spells CASSEAGGTTDTQYF. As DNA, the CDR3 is TGTGCCAGCAGCGAGGCGGGGGGCACCACAGATACGCAGTATTTT.

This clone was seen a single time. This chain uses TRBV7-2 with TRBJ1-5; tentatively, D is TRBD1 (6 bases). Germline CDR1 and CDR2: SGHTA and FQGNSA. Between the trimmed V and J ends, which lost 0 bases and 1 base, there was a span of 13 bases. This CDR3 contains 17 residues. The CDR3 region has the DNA TGTGCCAGCAGCTTAGCGGGGGCAGGGAAAAGCAATCAGCCCCAGCATTTT. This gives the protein CASSLAGAGKSNQPQHF.

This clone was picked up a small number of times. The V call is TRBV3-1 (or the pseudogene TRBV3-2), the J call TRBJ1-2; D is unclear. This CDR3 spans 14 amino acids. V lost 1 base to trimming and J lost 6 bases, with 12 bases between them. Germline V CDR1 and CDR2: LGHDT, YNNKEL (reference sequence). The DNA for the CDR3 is TGTGCCAGCAGCCAAGGGGGTAGGATACATGGCTACACCTTC. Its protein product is CASSQGGRIHGYTF.

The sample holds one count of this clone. Here the CDR3 reads CASSLDPGQINYGYTF. The CDR3 region has the DNA TGTGCCAGCAGCTTGGACCCCGGACAGATCAACTATGGCTACACCTTC. The rearrangement joins TRBV5-4 to TRBJ1-2; perhaps TRBD1 as D (6 bases). Germline V gene lookup returns CDR1 SGHNT and CDR2 YYREEE (reference sequence). Trimming pared 0 bases from V and 2 bases from J, leaving 14 bases between. The CDR3 totals 16 residues. Using reference TRBV5-4 and TRBJ1-2 for the parts outside the CDR3, the full variable domain is ETGVTQSPTHLIKTRGQQVTLRCSSQSGHNTVSWYQQALGQGPQFIFQYYREEENGRGNFPPRFSGLQFPNYSSELNVNALELDDSALYLCASSLDPGQINYGYTFGSGTRLTVV.

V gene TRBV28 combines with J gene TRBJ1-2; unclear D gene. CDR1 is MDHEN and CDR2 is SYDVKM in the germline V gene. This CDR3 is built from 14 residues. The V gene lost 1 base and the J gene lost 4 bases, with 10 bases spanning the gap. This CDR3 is CASSLFGWGYGYTF. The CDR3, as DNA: TGTGCCAGCAGTTTATTCGGTTGGGGCTATGGCTACACCTTC.

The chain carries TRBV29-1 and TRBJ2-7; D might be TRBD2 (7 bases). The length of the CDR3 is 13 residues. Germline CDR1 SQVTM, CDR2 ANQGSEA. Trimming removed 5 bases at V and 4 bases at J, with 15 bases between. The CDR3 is CSVKRGGQYEQYF. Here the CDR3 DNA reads TGCAGCGTTAAGAGGGGGGGGCAGTACGAGCAGTACTTC.

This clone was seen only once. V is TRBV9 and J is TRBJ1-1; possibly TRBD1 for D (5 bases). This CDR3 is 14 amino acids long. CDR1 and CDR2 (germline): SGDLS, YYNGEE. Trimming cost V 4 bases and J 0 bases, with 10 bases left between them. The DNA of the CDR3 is TGTGCCAGCAGCCCCCAGGGTCTGAACACTGAAGCTTTCTTT. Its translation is CASSPQGLNTEAFF.

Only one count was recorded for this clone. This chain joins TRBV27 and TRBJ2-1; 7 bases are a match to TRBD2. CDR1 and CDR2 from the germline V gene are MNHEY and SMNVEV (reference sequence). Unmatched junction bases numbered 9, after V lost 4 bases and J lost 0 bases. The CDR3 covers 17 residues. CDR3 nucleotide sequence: TGTGCCAGCAGTTCACTGCGGGCTAGCGGCTCCTACAATGAGCAGTTCTTC. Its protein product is CASSSLRASGSYNEQFF.

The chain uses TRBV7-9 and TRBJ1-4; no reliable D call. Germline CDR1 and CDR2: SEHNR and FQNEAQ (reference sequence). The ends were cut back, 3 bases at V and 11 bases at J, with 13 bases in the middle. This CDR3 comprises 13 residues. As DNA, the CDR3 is TGTGCCAGCAGCTTTCCGGTTGACCCCAAACTGTTTTTT. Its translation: CASSFPVDPKLFF.

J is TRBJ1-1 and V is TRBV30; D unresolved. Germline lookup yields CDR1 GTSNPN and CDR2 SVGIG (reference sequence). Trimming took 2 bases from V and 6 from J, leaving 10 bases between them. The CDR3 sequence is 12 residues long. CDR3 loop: CAWSPWQSEAFF. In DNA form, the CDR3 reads TGTGCCTGGAGTCCCTGGCAGTCTGAAGCTTTCTTT.

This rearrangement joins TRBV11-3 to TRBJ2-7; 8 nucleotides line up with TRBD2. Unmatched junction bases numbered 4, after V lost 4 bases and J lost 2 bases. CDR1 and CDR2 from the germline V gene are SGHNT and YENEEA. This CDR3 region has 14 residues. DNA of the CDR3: TGTGCCAGCAGCTCAGCGGGAGACCCCTACGAGCAGTACTTC. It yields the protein CASSSAGDPYEQYF.

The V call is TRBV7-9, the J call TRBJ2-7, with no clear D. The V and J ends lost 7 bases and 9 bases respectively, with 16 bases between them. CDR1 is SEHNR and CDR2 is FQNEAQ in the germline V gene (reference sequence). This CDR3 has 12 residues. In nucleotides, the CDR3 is TGTGCCAGCAACGCAGGCTCTACAGTGCAGTACTTC. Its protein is CASNAGSTVQYF.

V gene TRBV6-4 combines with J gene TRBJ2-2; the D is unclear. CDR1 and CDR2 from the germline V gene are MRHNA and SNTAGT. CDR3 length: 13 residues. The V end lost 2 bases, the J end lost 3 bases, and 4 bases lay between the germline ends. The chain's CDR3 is CASSDGDTGELFF. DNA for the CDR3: TGTGCCAGCAGTGACGGAGACACCGGGGAGCTGTTTTTT.

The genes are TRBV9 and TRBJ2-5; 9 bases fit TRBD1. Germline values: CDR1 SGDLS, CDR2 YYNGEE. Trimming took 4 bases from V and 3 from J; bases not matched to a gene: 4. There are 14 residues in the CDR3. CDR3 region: CASSPGTGKETQYF. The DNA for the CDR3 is TGTGCCAGCAGCCCGGGGACAGGGAAAGAGACCCAGTACTTC.

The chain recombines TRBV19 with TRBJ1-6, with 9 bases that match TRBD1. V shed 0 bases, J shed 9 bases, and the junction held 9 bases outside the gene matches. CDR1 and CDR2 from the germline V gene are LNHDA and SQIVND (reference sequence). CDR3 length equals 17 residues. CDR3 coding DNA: TGTGCCAGTAGTATAGACGACAGGGGGACTTCGGTTTCACCCCTCCACTTT. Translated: CASSIDDRGTSVSPLHF.

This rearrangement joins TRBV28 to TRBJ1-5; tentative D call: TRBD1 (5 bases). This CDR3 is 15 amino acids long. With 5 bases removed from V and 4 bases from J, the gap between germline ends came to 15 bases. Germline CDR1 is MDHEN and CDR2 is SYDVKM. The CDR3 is CASSAGGTQNQPQHF. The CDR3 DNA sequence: TGTGCCAGCAGTGCGGGCGGGACGCAAAATCAGCCCCAGCATTTT.

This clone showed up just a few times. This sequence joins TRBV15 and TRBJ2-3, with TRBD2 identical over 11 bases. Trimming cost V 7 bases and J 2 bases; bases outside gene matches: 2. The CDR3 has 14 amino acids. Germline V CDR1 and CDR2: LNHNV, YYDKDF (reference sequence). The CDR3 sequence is CATKTSGVTDTQYF. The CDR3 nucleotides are TGTGCCACCAAGACTAGCGGGGTCACAGATACGCAGTATTTT.

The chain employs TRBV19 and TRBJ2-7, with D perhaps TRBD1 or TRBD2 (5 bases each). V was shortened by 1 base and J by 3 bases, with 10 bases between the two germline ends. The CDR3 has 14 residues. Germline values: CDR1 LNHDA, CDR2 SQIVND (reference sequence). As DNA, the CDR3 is TGTGCCAGTAGTATAGTCCCAGGGAGCTACGAGCAGTACTTC. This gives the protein CASSIVPGSYEQYF.

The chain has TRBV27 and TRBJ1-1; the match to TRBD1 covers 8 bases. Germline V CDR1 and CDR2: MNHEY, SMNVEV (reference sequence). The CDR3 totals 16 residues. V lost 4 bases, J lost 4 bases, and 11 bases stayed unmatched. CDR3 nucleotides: TGTGCCAGCAGTTCGACCGCAGGGGGCCTGGGCACTGAAGCTTTCTTT. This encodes CASSSTAGGLGTEAFF.

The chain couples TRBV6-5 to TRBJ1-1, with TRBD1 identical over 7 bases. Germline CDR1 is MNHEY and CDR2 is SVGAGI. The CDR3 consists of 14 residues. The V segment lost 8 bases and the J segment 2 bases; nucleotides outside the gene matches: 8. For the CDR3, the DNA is TGTGCCAGCCAGGATGGGACAGTTAACACTGAAGCTTTCTTT. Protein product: CASQDGTVNTEAFF.

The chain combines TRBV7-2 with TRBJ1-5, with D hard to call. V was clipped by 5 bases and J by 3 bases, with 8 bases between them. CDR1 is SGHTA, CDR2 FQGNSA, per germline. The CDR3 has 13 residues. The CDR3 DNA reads TGTGCCAGCAGCCTAACCTCCAATCAGCCCCAGCATTTT. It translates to CASSLTSNQPQHF.

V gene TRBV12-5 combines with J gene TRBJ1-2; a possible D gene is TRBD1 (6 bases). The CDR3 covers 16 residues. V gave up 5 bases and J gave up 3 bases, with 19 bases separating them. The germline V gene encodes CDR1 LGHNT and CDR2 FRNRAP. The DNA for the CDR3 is TGTGCTAGTGGTCCCCGGGAGGGGGGGGGAGACTATGGCTACACCTTC. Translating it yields CASGPREGGGDYGYTF.

CDR3 loop: CASSLGPGEGGGYTF. The CDR3 DNA reads TGTGCCAGCAGCTTAGGCCCCGGGGAGGGAGGGGGCTACACCTTC. The chain employs TRBV7-3 and TRBJ1-2; D is uncertain. The CDR3 sequence is 15 residues long. Germline CDR1 and CDR2: SGHTA and FQGTGA. The V and J ends lost 2 bases and 8 bases respectively, with 18 bases between them.

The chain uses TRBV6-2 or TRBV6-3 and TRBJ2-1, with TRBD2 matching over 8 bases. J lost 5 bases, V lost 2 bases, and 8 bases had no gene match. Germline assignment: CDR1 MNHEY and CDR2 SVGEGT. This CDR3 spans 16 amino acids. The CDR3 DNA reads TGTGCCAGCAGTTACGGGGCCGCGGGAGGAAACAATGAGCAGTTCTTC. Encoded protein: CASSYGAAGGNNEQFF.